This T cell receptor (beta chain) comes out of a study of graft-versus-host responses after intestinal transplantation. Study-wide results and limits: Clonal ratios of graft-versus-host to host-versus-graft in allografts were high for patients exhibiting graft-donor T cell macrochimerism.

The V segment lost 0 bases and the J segment 5 bases; nucleotides outside the gene matches: 5. Per the germline V gene, CDR1 is MNHEY and CDR2 is SVGAGI. CDR3 length: 15 residues. On this clone: Its antigen is not identified.

Sequencing was performed with immunoSEQ multiplex PCR; in TCRdb, only in-frame clones are kept and a portion is missing. The sample has about 45,000 clones; 91% are singletons. The sequence was collected from a human patient who received an intestinal transplant, so some T cells may come from the graft donor. This rearrangement joins TRBV6-5 to TRBJ1-2, with 8 bases identical to TRBD1. Sample: PBMCs, taken 524 days after transplant. CDR3 protein: CASSYSAGGVYGYTF. The CDR3 region has the DNA TGTGCCAGCAGTTACTCGGCAGGGGGCGTTTATGGCTACACCTTC.